This T cell receptor beta chain came from a study of T-cell reconstitution after alpha-beta-depleted transplantation in children. Study-wide findings and caveats: At one year after transplant, newly produced T cells mostly accounted for T-cell counts and diversity. After transplant, at about two months, alpha-beta T cells were reportedly derived from several hundred expanded graft clones.

This sample's TCRbeta library carried unique molecular identifier barcodes. Using its own MiXCR run on the PCR reads, TCRdb lists one record per CDR3 protein. The table includes roughly 790,000 distinct CDR3 sequences, roughly 15% detected once. There are many counts of this clonotype. Antigen specificity is unknown. The sequence was collected from a male patient aged 10 to 17 who had a stem cell transplant for acute lymphoblastic leukemia, so the T cells may come from the graft donor. The material was PBMCs, mostly from graft donor cells, obtained 360 days after TCRalphabeta/CD19-depleted stem cell transplant.

The CDR3 reads CSVKSVGVRTYEQYF. DNA of the CDR3: TGCAGCGTGAAATCAGTCGGGGTGCGAACCTACGAGCAGTACTTC. The chain couples TRBV29-1 to TRBJ2-7; tentatively, D is TRBD2 (5 bases). Germline lookup yields CDR1 SQVTM and CDR2 ANQGSEA. The CDR3 is 15 residues long. Trimming stripped 6 bases from V and 2 bases from J, with 20 bases between.